This T cell receptor beta chain was captured in a study of identifying expanded T cells in peripheral blood. Findings of the study overall: Roughly 1.2 clones differed between technical replicates, versus about 17 and 20 over time. Clone count variance between approximately two-week samples rose with total template count.

About this clone: Its antigen remains unknown.

During the collection period, no donor immune events like infections were recorded. This CDR3 region has 12 residues. The V end was cut by 7 bases, the J end by 3 bases, with 13 bases between. Germline lookup yields CDR1 SQVTM and CDR2 ANQGSEA. Using immunoSEQ multiplex PCR, the repertoire was profiled, and TCRdb retains in-frame clones only, with some absent. The data show around 78,000 clones, approximately 84% seen once. The chain links TRBV29-1 to TRBJ2-7, with D perhaps matching TRBD1 (6 bases). The clonotype comes from a person aged 18 to 75 in good health. The sample comprised blood. CDR3 coding DNA: TGCAGCGCGACAGGTGTAGGCTACGAGCAGTACTTC. This codes for CSATGVGYEQYF.